These T cell receptor beta chains were read from a single sample in a study of T cells after yellow fever vaccination. TCRdb passed the 5' RACE reads through MiXCR, listing each CDR3 protein once. Of more than 90,000 distinct CDR3 sequences in the sample, 7.2% are singletons; the top ten hold approximately 3%. Sequences were derived from CD4+ T cells sorted from PBMCs, sampled about 41 days after the first yellow fever vaccination. All receptors come from a man aged 18 to 30 who received the YFV17D yellow fever vaccine. CDR3s include the opening cysteine and the closing phenylalanine or tryptophan. A D gene is named only where the DNA matches it firmly. The size field is filled for only some rows; it gives once, few, many or a size class.

many TRBJ2-3 TRBD2 TRBV7-2 CASRPGLASDTQYF TGTGCCAGCAGACCGGGACTAGCTTCAGATACGCAGTATTTT
many TRBJ2-1 NA TRBV5-1 CASSSPPIWEQFF TGCGCCAGCAGCTCCCCCCCAATCTGGGAGCAGTTCTTC
many TRBJ1-1 NA TRBV4-2 CASSQERVDTEAFF TGTGCCAGCAGCCAAGAGAGGGTGGACACTGAAGCTTTCTTT
many TRBJ2-5 NA TRBV7-2 CASSLGGARETQYF TGTGCCAGCAGCTTGGGGGGGGCGCGGGAGACCCAGTACTTC
many TRBJ2-5 TRBD1 TRBV5-1 CASSFSTDRGGETQYF TGCGCCAGCAGCTTTTCCACCGACAGGGGCGGTGAGACCCAGTACTTC
NA TRBJ2-2 TRBD2 TRBV7-3 CTSSLGAGGPGELFF TGTACCAGCAGCTTAGGGGCGGGGGGCCCCGGGGAGCTGTTTTTT
many TRBJ1-2 NA TRBV7-2 CASSSQVNYGYTF TGTGCCAGCAGCTCTCAGGTTAACTATGGCTACACCTTC
many TRBJ2-5 TRBD2 TRBV7-8 CASSLLMTSGARETQYF TGTGCCAGCAGCTTATTGATGACTAGCGGGGCGAGAGAGACCCAGTACTTC
many TRBJ2-6 NA TRBV12-3/TRBV12-4 CASSFSGANVLTF TGTGCCAGCAGCTTCTCTGGGGCCAACGTCCTGACTTTC
many TRBJ1-4 TRBD1 TRBV5-1 CASSFGGQGGEKLFF TGCGCCAGCAGCTTTGGAGGACAGGGAGGGGAAAAACTGTTTTTT
many TRBJ1-1 TRBD1 TRBV7-2 CASSPGQGKITEAFF TGTGCCAGCAGCCCGGGACAGGGGAAGATCACTGAAGCTTTCTTT
many TRBJ2-3 TRBD1 TRBV29-1 CSVGAPGQGYADTQYF TGCAGCGTTGGAGCTCCGGGACAGGGGTACGCAGATACGCAGTATTTT
many TRBJ2-1 NA TRBV12-3/TRBV12-4 CASSSGNEQFF TGTGCCAGCAGTTCCGGCAATGAGCAGTTCTTC
many TRBJ1-5 NA TRBV20-1 CSALDRKGQPQHF TGCAGTGCTCTCGACAGGAAAGGGCAGCCCCAGCATTTT
many TRBJ2-5 NA TRBV5-5 CASSFITGSRETQYF TGTGCCAGCAGCTTTATTACAGGCAGTAGAGAGACCCAGTACTTC
many TRBJ1-1 NA TRBV20-1 CSARDTGLGGEAFF TGCAGTGCTAGAGATACAGGCCTGGGGGGGGAAGCTTTCTTT
few TRBJ2-3 NA TRBV18 CASSPQGRPDTQYF TGTGCCAGCTCACCGCAGGGTCGGCCAGATACGCAGTATTTT
many TRBJ2-3 TRBD1 TRBV9 CASSKSTGDGTDTQYF TGTGCCAGCAGCAAATCTACAGGGGACGGCACAGATACGCAGTATTTT
many TRBJ1-1 NA TRBV2 CASNPGQQNTEAFF TGTGCCAGCAACCCCGGTCAGCAGAACACTGAAGCTTTCTTT
many TRBJ2-3 TRBD2 TRBV6-5 CASISGGGDTQYF TGTGCCAGCATTTCGGGGGGGGGGGATACGCAGTATTTT
many TRBJ1-1 NA TRBV6-5 CASTYPRGGASTEAFF TGTGCCAGCACCTACCCCCGGGGGGGCGCGAGCACTGAAGCTTTCTTT
many TRBJ1-2 NA TRBV20-1 CSARTSGYGYTF TGCAGTGCTAGGACTAGCGGTTATGGCTACACCTTC
NA TRBJ1-6 NA TRBV5-1 CASSLAGYNSPLHF TGCGCCAGCAGCTTGGCGGGATATAATTCACCCCTCCACTTT
few TRBJ1-6 NA TRBV18 CASSPTKSSYNSPLHF TGTGCCAGCTCACCAACGAAAAGCTCCTATAATTCACCCCTCCACTTT
many TRBJ2-5 TRBD1 TRBV6-2/TRBV6-3 CASRRQGYQETQYF TGTGCCAGCAGGAGACAGGGGTACCAAGAGACCCAGTACTTC
many TRBJ2-3 TRBD2 TRBV6-2/TRBV6-3 CASSKWTSGGADTQYF TGTGCCAGCAGCAAATGGACTAGCGGGGGTGCAGATACGCAGTATTTT
many TRBJ2-7 NA TRBV2 CASKGEGTTPEQYF TGTGCCAGCAAGGGAGAGGGGACCACTCCCGAGCAGTACTTC
many TRBJ2-7 TRBD1 TRBV29-1 CSVGYQGATYF TGCAGCGTTGGGTACCAGGGGGCCACGTACTTC